These 23 T cell receptor beta chains came from one sample sequenced in a study of response to subunit inactivated influenza vaccine. TCRdb called the RT-PCR reads again in MiXCR, with one record for every CDR3 protein. The sample records roughly 500,000 distinct CDR3 sequences, about 17% being singletons. The specimen comprised CD4+ T cells sorted from PBMCs, sampled roughly 24 months after vaccination. These receptors originate from a man in his fifties or sixties who received an inactivated influenza vaccine.

This rearrangement joins TRBV12-3 or TRBV12-4 to TRBJ2-5; unclear D gene. Between the trimmed V and J ends, which lost 4 bases and 5 bases, there was a span of 17 bases. The CDR3 length is 15 residues. CDR3 protein: CASSSQLKGRETQYF. The CDR3, as DNA: TGTGCCAGCAGTTCCCAGCTGAAGGGCCGGGAGACCCAGTACTTC.

The V gene is TRBV9, the J gene TRBJ1-6; D ambiguous. From germline, CDR1 is SGDLS and CDR2 YYNGEE. The ends were cut back, 3 bases at V and 7 bases at J, with 5 bases in the middle. The CDR3 totals 12 residues. The CDR3 spells CASSARNSPLHF. CDR3 nucleotide sequence: TGTGCCAGCAGCGCGAGAAATTCACCCCTCCACTTT.

At least ten counts were recorded for this clonotype. V and J are TRBV20-1 and TRBJ2-1; 8 bases are a match to TRBD2. The CDR3 loop spans 17 amino acids. The germline V gene encodes CDR1 DFQATT and CDR2 SNEGSKA (reference sequence). After removal of 2 bases from V and 0 bases from J, the junction contained 9 bases not matched to a gene. The CDR3 protein is CSARLGAGTSSYNEQFF. The CDR3, as DNA: TGCAGTGCTAGACTGGGCGCGGGGACTAGCTCCTACAATGAGCAGTTCTTC.

The chain has TRBV6-1 and TRBJ2-3; 7 bases agree with TRBD1. The CDR3 is 15 residues long. The V segment lost 7 bases and the J segment 1 base; nucleotides outside the gene matches: 8. CDR1 is MNHNS and CDR2 is SASEGT in the germline V gene. The DNA for the CDR3 is TGTGCCAGCACCCTCCGGGACAGCCGCACAGATACGCAGTATTTT. Protein product: CASTLRDSRTDTQYF.

This clonotype has just one count. V is TRBV6-1 and J is TRBJ2-1, with 13 bases aligning to TRBD2. Germline V lookup: CDR1 MNHNS, CDR2 SASEGT. The ends lost 8 bases at V and 0 bases at J; junction bases unmatched: 7. The CDR3 is made up of 17 amino acids. The CDR3 DNA sequence: TGTGCCAGCGGGGGACTAGCGGGGATGAGCTCCTACAATGAGCAGTTCTTC. This encodes CASGGLAGMSSYNEQFF.

The chain recombines TRBV9 with TRBJ2-7; 8 bases line up with TRBD2. The CDR3 loop spans 16 amino acids. Trimming cost V 4 bases and J 4 bases; bases outside gene matches: 13. Germline-derived CDR1 and CDR2 are SGDLS and YYNGEE. The CDR3 region has the DNA TGTGCCAGCAGCCCGATAGGACTAGCTGATTTTTACGAGCAGTACTTC. It codes for CASSPIGLADFYEQYF.

The rearrangement links TRBV5-1 to TRBJ2-5, with 7 bases identical to TRBD2. CDR1 SGHRS and CDR2 YFSETQ come from the germline V gene. The CDR3 consists of 14 residues. With 0 bases clipped from V and 5 bases from J, the junction kept 4 bases outside the gene matches. Written as DNA, the CDR3 is TGCGCCAGCAGCTTGGCTCCGGGAGGCGAGACCCAGTACTTC. Protein: CASSLAPGGETQYF.

V usage is TRBV7-8 and J usage is TRBJ1-2; 8 bases map to TRBD1. The V gene's germline CDR1 is SGHVS and CDR2 FQNEAQ. V lost 0 bases, J lost 6 bases, and 9 bases stayed unmatched. This CDR3 spans 16 amino acids. CDR3 in amino acids: CASSLADTTGAHGYTF. In DNA, the CDR3 is TGTGCCAGCAGCTTAGCAGATACGACAGGGGCGCATGGCTACACCTTC.

In its sample, this clonotype was seen many times. The chain joins TRBV2 to TRBJ1-4, with a tentative D call TRBD1 (5 bases). There are 12 residues in the CDR3. From germline, CDR1 is SNHLY and CDR2 FYNNEI. V gave up 0 bases and J gave up 10 bases, with 6 bases separating them. CDR3 DNA: TGTGCCAGCAGTGAAGCGGGACGAAAACTGTTTTTT. Translation gives CASSEAGRKLFF. Based on the CDR3 plus reference TRBV2 and TRBJ1-4, the full variable domain is EPEVTQTPSHQVTQMGQEVILRCVPISNHLYFYWYRQILGQKVEFLVSFYNNEISEKSEIFDDQFSVERPDGSNFTLKIRSTKLEDSAMYFCASSEAGRKLFFGSGTQLSVL.

This rearrangement joins TRBV5-1 to TRBJ2-1; the match to TRBD2 covers 11 bases. CDR3 length: 15 amino acids. Germline V gene lookup returns CDR1 SGHRS and CDR2 YFSETQ. The junction had 10 bases not matched to a gene; V was cut back by 4 bases and J by 10 bases. The CDR3: CASSLSGGEFAEQFF. CDR3 nucleotide sequence: TGCGCCAGCAGCCTTAGCGGGGGGGAATTCGCGGAGCAGTTCTTC.

This clonotype was observed a few times. The genes are TRBV30 and TRBJ2-7; the match to TRBD2 covers 12 bases. Germline CDR1 is GTSNPN and CDR2 is SVGIG (reference sequence). The CDR3 consists of 16 residues. Trimming removed 0 bases from V and 4 bases from J; junction bases left unmatched: 7. The DNA for the CDR3 is TGTGCCTGGAGTGTGGGGCTAGCGGGAGGGCCGTACGAGCAGTACTTC. Amino acid sequence: CAWSVGLAGGPYEQYF. The full variable domain, with the rest looked up from reference TRBV30 and TRBJ2-7, is SQTIHQWPATLVQPVGSPLSLECTVEGTSNPNLYWYRQAAGRGLQLLFYSVGIGQISSEVPQNLSASRPQDRQFILSSKKLLLSDSGFYLCAWSVGLAGGPYEQYFGPGTRLTVT.

This clonotype showed up just a few times. The chain carries TRBV7-9 and TRBJ1-4, with TRBD1 identical over 8 bases. V lost 7 bases to trimming and J lost 0 bases; unmatched junction nucleotides: 4. The germline V gene has CDR1 SEHNR and CDR2 FQNEAQ (reference sequence). The CDR3 covers 15 residues. CDR3 residues: CASKQTGATNEKLFF. The CDR3 nucleotides are TGTGCCAGCAAACAGACAGGGGCAACTAATGAAAAACTGTTTTTT.

The rearrangement links TRBV7-2 to TRBJ2-7; a weak D match, TRBD2 (6 bases). Germline assignment: CDR1 SGHTA and CDR2 FQGNSA. The CDR3 extends over 13 amino acids. The ends were cut back, 4 bases at V and 3 bases at J, with 10 bases in the middle. The CDR3 reads CASSSMGGYEQYF. In DNA form, the CDR3 reads TGTGCCAGCAGCTCGATGGGGGGCTACGAGCAGTACTTC.

The J gene is TRBJ2-2, the V gene TRBV6-2 or TRBV6-3; TRBD2 might be the D (6 bases). With 0 bases removed from V and 4 bases from J, the gap between germline ends came to 9 bases. Germline CDR1 and CDR2: MNHEY and SVGEGT. There are 15 residues in the CDR3. In nucleotides, the CDR3 is TGTGCCAGCAGTTACTCTAGGACTATCACCGGGGAGCTGTTTTTT. Its translation: CASSYSRTITGELFF.

This clonotype appeared a few times. This chain connects TRBV12-3 or TRBV12-4 to TRBJ1-3; D is ambiguous. CDR3 length: 15 amino acids. V shed 9 bases and J shed 2 bases, with 17 bases lying between them. The CDR3 sequence is CASRPTGLTGNTIYF. The CDR3 DNA follows: TGTGCCAGTCGCCCGACGGGTCTAACTGGAAACACCATATATTTT.

This clonotype was detected a few times. The chain links TRBV6-6 to TRBJ2-1; D not certain. Germline CDR1 reads MNHNY; CDR2 reads SVGAGI (reference sequence). V was clipped by 6 bases and J by 11 bases, with 17 bases between them. This CDR3 is built from 13 residues. CDR3 sequence (DNA): TGTGCCAGCAGGAGCGAGATGGACCGGCAGCAGTTCTTC. This gives the protein CASRSEMDRQQFF.

The chain has TRBV28 and TRBJ2-7; no firm D call. Between the trimmed V and J ends, which lost 5 bases and 1 base, there was a span of 15 bases. The CDR3 totals 15 residues. Looked up from germline, CDR1 is MDHEN and CDR2 is SYDVKM. CDR3 protein: CASSLLAILSYEQYF. CDR3 bases: TGTGCCAGCAGTCTATTAGCCATCCTATCCTACGAGCAGTACTTC.

This clonotype was counted a few times. The genes are TRBV20-1 and TRBJ2-3, with a tentative D call TRBD2 (5 bases). Trimming cost V 2 bases and J 6 bases, with 15 bases left between them. There are 14 residues in the CDR3. Per germline, CDR1 DFQATT and CDR2 SNEGSKA (reference sequence). CDR3 sequence: CSARISGPWDTQYF. DNA of the CDR3: TGCAGTGCTAGAATCAGCGGCCCGTGGGATACGCAGTATTTT.

This clonotype showed up just once. This chain connects TRBV5-6 to TRBJ1-3; D might be TRBD1 (6 bases). Germline lookup yields CDR1 SGHDT and CDR2 YYEEEE. V lost 4 bases and J 5 bases, leaving 13 bases between the germline ends. The CDR3 sequence is 14 residues long. The CDR3 region has the DNA TGTGCCAGCAGCCCCGGGAGGGACAGAAACACCATATATTTT. Amino acids: CASSPGRDRNTIYF.

J is TRBJ1-2 and V is TRBV6-2 or TRBV6-3; unclear D gene. The germline V gene has CDR1 MNHEY and CDR2 SVGEGT. This CDR3 has 14 amino acids. V dropped 2 bases and J dropped 8 bases, with 15 bases sitting between them. CDR3 DNA sequence: TGTGCCAGCAGTTACGCGAGCGACCAGTGGGGCTACACCTTC. The encoded protein is CASSYASDQWGYTF.

This clonotype was seen a handful of times. The J gene is TRBJ2-5, the V gene TRBV5-6; 10 bases line up with TRBD1. Germline CDR1 reads SGHDT; CDR2 reads YYEEEE. The V segment lost 4 bases and the J segment 3 bases; nucleotides outside the gene matches: 6. The CDR3 is made up of 15 amino acids. The CDR3 nucleotides are TGTGCCAGCAGCACTCCGGGACAGGGGAAAGAGACCCAGTACTTC. This sequence encodes CASSTPGQGKETQYF.

This clonotype was seen a handful of times. The chain recombines TRBV4-2 with TRBJ2-3; tentative D call: TRBD2 (6 bases). Trimming cost V 4 bases and J 3 bases, with 17 bases left between them. Germline assignment: CDR1 LGHNA and CDR2 YNFKEQ. CDR3 size: 16 residues. The CDR3 region has the DNA TGTGCCAGCAGCCGAGAGACTAGTGTCAGGACAGATACGCAGTATTTT. It encodes CASSRETSVRTDTQYF.

This clonotype was seen more than once but under ten times. This chain links TRBV4-1 with TRBJ2-2, with 7 bases fitting TRBD1. The germline V gene has CDR1 MGHRA and CDR2 YSYEKL. This CDR3 comprises 15 residues. After removal of 5 bases from V and 1 base from J, the junction contained 4 bases not matched to a gene. CDR3 in amino acids: CASSTRTGNTGELFF. The CDR3 bases are TGCGCCAGCAGCACCCGGACAGGGAACACCGGGGAGCTGTTTTTT.